The T cell receptor (beta chain) under discussion was sequenced for a study of shared clonotypes between healthy human individuals. The germline CDR1 and CDR2 sequences are SGHAT and FQNNGV. V lost 4 bases and J lost 4, with 10 bases in between. This CDR3 has 13 residues. Produced via immunoSEQ multiplex PCR; TCRdb's table is partial and in-frame only. The repertoire holds 2.3 million or so clones, with approximately 93% as singletons. The TCR originated in a man aged 18-30 years in good health. Some clones in this sample may be carry-over from other donors' samples. V usage is TRBV11-2 and J usage is TRBJ2-5; no firm D call. The sequencing input was naive CD4+ T cells from PBMCs. The subset here: CD45RA+ positively selected. The CDR3 sequence is CASSSRPAETQYF. CDR3 DNA sequence: TGTGCCAGCAGCTCCCGGCCGGCAGAGACCCAGTACTTC.